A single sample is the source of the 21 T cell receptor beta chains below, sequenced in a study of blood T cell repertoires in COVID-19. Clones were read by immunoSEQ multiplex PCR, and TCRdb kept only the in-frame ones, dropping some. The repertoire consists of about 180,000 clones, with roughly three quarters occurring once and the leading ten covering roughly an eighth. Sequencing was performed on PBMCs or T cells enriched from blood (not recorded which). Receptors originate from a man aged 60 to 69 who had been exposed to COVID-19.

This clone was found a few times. In DNA, the CDR3 is TGTGCCTGGAGTGTGGGTAGCGGCTACTACGAGCAGTACTTC. Protein: CAWSVGSGYYEQYF. The rearrangement uses TRBV30 and TRBJ2-7; tentatively, D is TRBD2 (6 bases). This CDR3 is built from 14 residues. V shed 0 bases and J shed 3 bases, with 12 bases lying between them. Germline loops: CDR1 GTSNPN, CDR2 SVGIG (reference sequence).

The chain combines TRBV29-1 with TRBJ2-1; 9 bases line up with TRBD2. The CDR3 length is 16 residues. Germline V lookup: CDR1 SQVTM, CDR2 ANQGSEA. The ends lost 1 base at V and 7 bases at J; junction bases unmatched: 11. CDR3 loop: CSVEGTSEGSVNEQFF. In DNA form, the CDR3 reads TGCAGCGTTGAAGGGACTAGCGAGGGGAGCGTGAATGAGCAGTTCTTC.

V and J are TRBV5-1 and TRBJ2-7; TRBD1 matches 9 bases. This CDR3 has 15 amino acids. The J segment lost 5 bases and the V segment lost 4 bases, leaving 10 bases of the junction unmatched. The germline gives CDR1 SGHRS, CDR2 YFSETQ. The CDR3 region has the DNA TGCGCCAGCAGCGGGAAGGGGACAGGGATCGACGAGCAGTACTTC. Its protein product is CASSGKGTGIDEQYF.

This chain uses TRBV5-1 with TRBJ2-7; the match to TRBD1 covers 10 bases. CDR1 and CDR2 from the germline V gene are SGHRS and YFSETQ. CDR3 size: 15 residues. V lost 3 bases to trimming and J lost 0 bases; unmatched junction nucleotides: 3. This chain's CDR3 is CASSWGTGVSYEQYF. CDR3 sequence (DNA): TGCGCCAGCAGCTGGGGGACAGGGGTCTCCTACGAGCAGTACTTC.

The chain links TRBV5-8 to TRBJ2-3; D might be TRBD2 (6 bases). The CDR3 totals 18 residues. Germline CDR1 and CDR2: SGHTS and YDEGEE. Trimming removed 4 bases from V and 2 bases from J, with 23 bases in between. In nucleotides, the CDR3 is TGTGCCAGCAGCGCAGATTTTAGGCGGGGTCTAACCACAGATACGCAGTATTTT. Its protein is CASSADFRRGLTTDTQYF.

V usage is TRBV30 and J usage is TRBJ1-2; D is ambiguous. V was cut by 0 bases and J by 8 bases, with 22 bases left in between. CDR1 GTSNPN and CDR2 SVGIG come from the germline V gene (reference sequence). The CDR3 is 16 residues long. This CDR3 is CAWSVRSLSVSWGYTF. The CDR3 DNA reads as TGTGCCTGGAGTGTACGCTCACTATCGGTTTCTTGGGGCTACACCTTC.

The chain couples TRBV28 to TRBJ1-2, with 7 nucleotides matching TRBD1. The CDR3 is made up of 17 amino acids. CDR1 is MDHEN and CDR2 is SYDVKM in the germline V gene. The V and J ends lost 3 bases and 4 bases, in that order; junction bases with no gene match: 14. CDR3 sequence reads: CASSFPSPTGAGYGYTF. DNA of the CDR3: TGTGCCAGCAGTTTCCCTTCTCCTACAGGGGCGGGCTATGGCTACACCTTC.

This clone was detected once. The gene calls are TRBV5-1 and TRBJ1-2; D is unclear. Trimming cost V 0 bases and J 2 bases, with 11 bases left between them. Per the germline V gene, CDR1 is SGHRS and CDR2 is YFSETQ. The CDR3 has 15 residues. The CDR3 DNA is TGCGCCAGCAGCTTGGTACCCAGTTCGAACTATGGCTACACCTTC. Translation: CASSLVPSSNYGYTF. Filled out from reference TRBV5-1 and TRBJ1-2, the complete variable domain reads KAGVTQTPRYLIKTRGQQVTLSCSPISGHRSVSWYQQTPGQGLQFLFEYFSETQRNKGNFPGRFSGRQFSNSRSEMNVSTLELGDSALYLCASSLVPSSNYGYTFGSGTRLTVV.

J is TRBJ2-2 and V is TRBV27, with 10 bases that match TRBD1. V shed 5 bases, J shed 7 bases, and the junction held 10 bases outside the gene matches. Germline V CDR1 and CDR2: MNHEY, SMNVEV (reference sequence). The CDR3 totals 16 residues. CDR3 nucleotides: TGTGCCAGCAGTCTTATGGGACAGGGGAGGGACGGGGAGCTGTTTTTT. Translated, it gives CASSLMGQGRDGELFF.

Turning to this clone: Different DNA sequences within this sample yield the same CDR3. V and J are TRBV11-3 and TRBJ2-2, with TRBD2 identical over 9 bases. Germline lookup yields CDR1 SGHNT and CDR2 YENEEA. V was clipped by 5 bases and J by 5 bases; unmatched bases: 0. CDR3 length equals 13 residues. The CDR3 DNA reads TGTGCCAGCAGCCTAGCGGGAACCGGGGAGCTGTTTTTT. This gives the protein CASSLAGTGELFF.

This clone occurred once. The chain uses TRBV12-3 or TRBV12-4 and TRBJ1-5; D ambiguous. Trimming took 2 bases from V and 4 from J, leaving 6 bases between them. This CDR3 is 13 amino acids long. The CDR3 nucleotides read TGTGCCAGCAGTTTACCGGGGAATCAGCCCCAGCATTTT. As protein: CASSLPGNQPQHF.

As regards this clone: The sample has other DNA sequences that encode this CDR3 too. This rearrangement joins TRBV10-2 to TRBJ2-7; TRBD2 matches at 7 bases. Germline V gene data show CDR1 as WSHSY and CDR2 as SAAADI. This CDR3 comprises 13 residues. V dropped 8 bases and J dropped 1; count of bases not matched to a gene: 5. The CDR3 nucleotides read TGCGCCAGCTCCCGGGACTATTCCTACGAGCAGTACTTC. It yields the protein CASSRDYSYEQYF.

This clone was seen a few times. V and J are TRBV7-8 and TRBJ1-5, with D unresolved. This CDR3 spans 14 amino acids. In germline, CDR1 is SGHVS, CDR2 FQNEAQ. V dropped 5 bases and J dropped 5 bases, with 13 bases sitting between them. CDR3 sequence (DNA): TGTGCCAGCAGCCGGACGGGGAGGGATCAGCCCCAGCATTTT. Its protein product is CASSRTGRDQPQHF.

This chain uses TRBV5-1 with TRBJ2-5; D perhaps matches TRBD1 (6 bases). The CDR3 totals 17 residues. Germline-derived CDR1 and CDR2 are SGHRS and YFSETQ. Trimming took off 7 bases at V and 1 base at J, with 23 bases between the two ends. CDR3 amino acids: CASALSGHPVAQETQYF. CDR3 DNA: TGCGCCAGCGCTTTATCGGGACACCCCGTGGCCCAAGAGACCCAGTACTTC.

CDR3 amino acids: CASSLGASGRDIYEQYF. CDR3 in DNA: TGTGCCAGCAGTCTCGGGGCTAGCGGGAGAGATATCTACGAGCAGTACTTC. J is TRBJ2-7 and V is TRBV27; 10 bases map to TRBD2. The CDR3 spans 17 residues. V lost 5 bases, J lost 3 bases, and 13 bases stayed unmatched. Per germline, CDR1 MNHEY and CDR2 SMNVEV (reference sequence).

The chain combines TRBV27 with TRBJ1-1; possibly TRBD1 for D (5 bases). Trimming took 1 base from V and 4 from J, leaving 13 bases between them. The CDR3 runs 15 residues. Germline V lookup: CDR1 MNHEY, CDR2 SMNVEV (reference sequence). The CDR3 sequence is CASSLLRGRGTEAFF. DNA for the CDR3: TGTGCCAGCAGTTTATTAAGGGGAAGGGGCACTGAAGCTTTCTTT.

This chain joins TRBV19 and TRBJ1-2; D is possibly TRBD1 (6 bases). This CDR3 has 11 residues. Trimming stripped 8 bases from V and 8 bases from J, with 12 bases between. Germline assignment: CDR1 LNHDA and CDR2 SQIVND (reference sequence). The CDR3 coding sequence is TGTGCCAGTGAGAACAGGGAAGGCTACACCTTC. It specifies CASENREGYTF.

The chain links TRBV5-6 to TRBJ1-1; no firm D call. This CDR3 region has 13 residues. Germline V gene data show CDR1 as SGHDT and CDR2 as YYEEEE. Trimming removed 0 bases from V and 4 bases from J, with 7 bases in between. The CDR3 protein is CASSLARITEAFF. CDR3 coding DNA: TGTGCCAGCAGCTTGGCCAGAATCACTGAAGCTTTCTTT.

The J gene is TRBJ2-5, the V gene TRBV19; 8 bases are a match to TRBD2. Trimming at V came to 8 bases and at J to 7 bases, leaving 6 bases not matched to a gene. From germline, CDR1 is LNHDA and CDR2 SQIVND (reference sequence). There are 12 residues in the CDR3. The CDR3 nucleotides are TGTGCCAGTGCGGGGGCGGGAGGGACCCAGTACTTC. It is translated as CASAGAGGTQYF.

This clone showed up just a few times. The DNA of the CDR3 is TGTGCCAGCAGCGTAGGTAGGAAGGTAGCGGGAGGTAGCTACAATGAGCAGTTCTTC. This translates into CASSVGRKVAGGSYNEQFF. The gene calls are TRBV9 and TRBJ2-1; 10 bases agree with TRBD2. Germline CDR1 reads SGDLS; CDR2 reads YYNGEE. The CDR3 has 19 residues. J gave up 3 bases and V 0 bases, and 12 bases lay outside the gene matches. The full variable domain, rest sourced from reference TRBV9 and TRBJ2-1, is DSGVTQTPKHLITATGQRVTLRCSPRSGDLSVYWYQQSLDQGLQFLIQYYNGEERAKGNILERFSAQQFPDLHSELNLSSLELGDSALYFCASSVGRKVAGGSYNEQFFGPGTRLTVL.

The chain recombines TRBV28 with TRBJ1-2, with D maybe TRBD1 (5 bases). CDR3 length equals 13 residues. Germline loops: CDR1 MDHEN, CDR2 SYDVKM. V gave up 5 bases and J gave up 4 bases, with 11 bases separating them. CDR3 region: CASSPTQGYGYTF. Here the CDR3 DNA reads TGTGCCAGCAGTCCAACCCAGGGCTATGGCTACACCTTC.